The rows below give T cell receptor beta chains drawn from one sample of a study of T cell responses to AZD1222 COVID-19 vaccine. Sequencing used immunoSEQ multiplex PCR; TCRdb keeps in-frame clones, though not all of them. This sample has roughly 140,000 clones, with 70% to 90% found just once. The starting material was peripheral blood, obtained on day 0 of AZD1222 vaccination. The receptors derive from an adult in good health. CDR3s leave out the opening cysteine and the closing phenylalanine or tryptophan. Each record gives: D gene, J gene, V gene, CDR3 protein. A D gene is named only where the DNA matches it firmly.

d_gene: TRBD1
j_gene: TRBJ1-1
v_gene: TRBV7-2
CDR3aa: ASSPRTGTGTAF

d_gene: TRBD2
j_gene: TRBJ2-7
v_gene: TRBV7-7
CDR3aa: ASSPGTSGSSYEQY

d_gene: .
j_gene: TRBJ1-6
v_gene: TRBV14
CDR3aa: ASSAGRENSPLH

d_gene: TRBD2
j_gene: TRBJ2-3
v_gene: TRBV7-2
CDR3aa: ASSYTLAGATDTQY

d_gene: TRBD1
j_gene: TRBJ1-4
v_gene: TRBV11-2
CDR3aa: ASSTDRRNEKLF

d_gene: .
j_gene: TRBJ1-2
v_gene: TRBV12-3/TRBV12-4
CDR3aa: ASSERRPEGYT

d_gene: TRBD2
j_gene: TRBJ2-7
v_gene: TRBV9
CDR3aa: ASSVQGTSDYEQY

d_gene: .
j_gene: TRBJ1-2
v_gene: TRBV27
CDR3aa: ASNFRAGRNDGYT

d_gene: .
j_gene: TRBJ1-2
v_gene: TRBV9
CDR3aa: ASSVGHDYGYT

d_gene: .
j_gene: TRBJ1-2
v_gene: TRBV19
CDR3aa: ASSISRESGYT

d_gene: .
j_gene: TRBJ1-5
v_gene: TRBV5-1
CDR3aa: ASSLSTSPDQPQH

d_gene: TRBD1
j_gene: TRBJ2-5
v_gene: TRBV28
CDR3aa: ASSLKGTAQETQY

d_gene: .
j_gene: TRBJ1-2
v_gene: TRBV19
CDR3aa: ASSILSQRTGGYT

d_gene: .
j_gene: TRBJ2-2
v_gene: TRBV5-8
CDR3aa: ASSPYGGTGELF

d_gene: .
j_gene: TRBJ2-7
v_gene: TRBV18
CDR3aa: ASSPITNYEQY

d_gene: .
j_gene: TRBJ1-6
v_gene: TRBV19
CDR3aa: ASTDPGTNSPLH

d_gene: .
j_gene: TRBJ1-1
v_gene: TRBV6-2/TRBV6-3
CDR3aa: ASSLGAWGTEAF

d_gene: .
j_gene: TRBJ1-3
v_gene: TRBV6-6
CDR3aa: ASSGEGGNTIY

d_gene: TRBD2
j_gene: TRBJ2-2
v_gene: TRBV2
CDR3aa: ATHSRRGGTGELF

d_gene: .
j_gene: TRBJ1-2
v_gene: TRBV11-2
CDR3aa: ASSPQYGYGYT

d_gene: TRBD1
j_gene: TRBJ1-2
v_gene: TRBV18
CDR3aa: ASSAGQGAYGYT

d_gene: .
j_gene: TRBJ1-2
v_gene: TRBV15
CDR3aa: ATSRDYAGYT

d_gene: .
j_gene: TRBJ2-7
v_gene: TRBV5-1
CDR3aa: ASSLDYYEQY

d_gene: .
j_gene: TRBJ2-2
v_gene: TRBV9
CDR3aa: ASSVVSDGELF

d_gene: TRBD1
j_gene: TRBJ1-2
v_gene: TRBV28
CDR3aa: ASSQTGTGVYGYT

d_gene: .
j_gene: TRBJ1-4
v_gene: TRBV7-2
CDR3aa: ASSLAEQGSVGSHVGEKLF

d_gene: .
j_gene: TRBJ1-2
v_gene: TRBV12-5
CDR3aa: ASGHLDSYGYT

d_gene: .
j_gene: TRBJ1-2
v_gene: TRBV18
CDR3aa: ASSPGSPYGYT

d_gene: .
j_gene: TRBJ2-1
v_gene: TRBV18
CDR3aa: ASSPRQVSSYNEQF

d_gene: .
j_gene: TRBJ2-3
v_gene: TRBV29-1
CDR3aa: SDRKGGRGDTQY

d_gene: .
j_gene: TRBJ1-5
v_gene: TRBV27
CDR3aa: ASRTGFGQPQH

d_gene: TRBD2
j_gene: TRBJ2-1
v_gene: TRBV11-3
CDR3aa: ASSPRGAIYNEQF

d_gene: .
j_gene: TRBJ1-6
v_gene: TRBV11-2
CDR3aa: ASSLIGNSPLH

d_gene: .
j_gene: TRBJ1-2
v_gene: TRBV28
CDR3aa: ASVSALGGYT

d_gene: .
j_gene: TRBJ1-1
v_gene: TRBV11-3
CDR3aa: ASSLGRGLNTEAF

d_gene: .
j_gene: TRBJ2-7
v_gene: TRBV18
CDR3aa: ASSPDGSSGYEQY